This TCR beta chain was recovered during a study of T cell clones after liver transplantation. The overall study: Tolerance: complete withdrawal held at least one year, liver enzymes staying within twice normal.

TCRdb's copy holds only in-frame clones and misses some; the assay was immunoSEQ multiplex PCR. The sample yields some 120,000 clones, approximately 90% seen once. The receptor's source is a human patient who received a liver transplant. Some T cells may possibly be graft donor cells. The sequences come from CD4+ T cells from blood, collected 12 months after liver transplant.

In DNA form, the CDR3 reads TGTGCCAGCAGAAACGGACGGGATAACTATGGCTACACCTTC. Translated, it gives CASRNGRDNYGYTF. The gene calls are TRBV6-5 and TRBJ1-2; D is undetermined. This CDR3 spans 14 amino acids. The V and J ends lost 6 bases and 1 base respectively, with 12 bases between them. CDR1 and CDR2 from the germline V gene are MNHEY and SVGAGI.